Listed here are 25 T cell receptor beta chains from one sample, sequenced in a study of immune evolution from preneoplasia to lung adenocarcinoma. TCRdb's table, derived via immunoSEQ multiplex PCR, lists solely in-frame clones and lacks some. The sample contains approximately 4,800 clones, 86% of which appear only once. Sequenced input: FFPE lung adenocarcinoma in situ tissue. The receptors here all came from a person between 70 and 80 years old with lung adenocarcinoma.

The V and J genes are TRBV30 and TRBJ1-5; D not resolved. Germline loops: CDR1 GTSNPN, CDR2 SVGIG (reference sequence). The CDR3 loop spans 12 amino acids. V gave up 1 base and J gave up 5 bases, with 6 bases separating them. The CDR3 nucleotides read TGTGCCTGGAGTGCCCGGTATCAGCCCCAGCATTTT. Amino acid sequence: CAWSARYQPQHF.

This clone came up once. The chain joins TRBV10-3 to TRBJ1-1; maybe TRBD1 (5 bases). V lost 7 bases to trimming and J lost 1 base, with 13 bases between them. CDR1 is ENHRY, CDR2 SYGVKD, per germline. This CDR3 region has 14 residues. CDR3 in DNA: TGTGCCATCATGACCGGGACGGAGAACACTGAAGCTTTCTTT. This translates into CAIMTGTENTEAFF.

The chain joins TRBV2 to TRBJ2-1; the D is unclear. V lost 2 bases, J lost 5 bases, and 1 base lay in between. The CDR3 is 11 amino acids. Per the germline V gene, CDR1 is SNHLY and CDR2 is FYNNEI. The CDR3 loop reads CASSEHNEQFF. For the CDR3, the DNA is TGTGCCAGCAGTGAACACAATGAGCAGTTCTTC. Drawing the rest from reference TRBV2 and TRBJ2-1, the complete variable domain is EPEVTQTPSHQVTQMGQEVILRCVPISNHLYFYWYRQILGQKVEFLVSFYNNEISEKSEIFDDQFSVERPDGSNFTLKIRSTKLEDSAMYFCASSEHNEQFFGPGTRLTVL.

J is TRBJ2-7 and V is TRBV10-3, with D maybe TRBD1 (5 bases). CDR1 is ENHRY, CDR2 SYGVKD, per germline. The CDR3 sequence is 14 residues long. Trimming shortened V by 3 bases and J by 4 bases, and 13 bases separated the two germline ends. CDR3 nucleotides: TGTGCCATCAGTGAAAACGGACAAGGTTACGAGCAGTACTTC. Translated: CAISENGQGYEQYF.

V usage is TRBV4-2 and J usage is TRBJ1-3; the match to TRBD1 covers 11 bases. The CDR3 covers 21 residues. The germline gives CDR1 LGHNA, CDR2 YNFKEQ. V lost 1 base, J lost 1 base, and 15 bases stayed unmatched. CDR3 in amino acids: CASSQVAAGTGGIYSGNTIYF. CDR3 coding DNA: TGTGCCAGCAGCCAAGTCGCAGCCGGGACAGGGGGAATCTATTCTGGAAACACCATATATTTT.

The CDR3 here is CASSEQGGVNPEAFF. In nucleotides, the CDR3 is TGTGCCAGCAGTGAACAGGGTGGGGTCAACCCTGAAGCTTTCTTT. J is TRBJ1-1 and V is TRBV6-1, with TRBD1 as a possible D gene (5 bases). The germline V and J ends were trimmed by 2 bases and 6 bases, with 16 bases remaining between them. Germline CDR1 is MNHNS and CDR2 is SASEGT. This CDR3 contains 15 residues.

V usage is TRBV11-3 and J usage is TRBJ2-4, with 11 bases lining up with TRBD2. Per the germline V gene, CDR1 is SGHNT and CDR2 is YENEEA. The CDR3 is 17 amino acids. Trimming took 7 bases from V and 1 from J; bases not matched to a gene: 9. The CDR3: CASTHRTSGLAKNIQYF. CDR3 DNA: TGTGCCAGCACCCATAGGACTAGCGGGCTTGCCAAAAACATTCAGTACTTC.

This chain uses TRBV18 with TRBJ2-1; D not resolved. CDR1 and CDR2 from the germline V gene are KGHSH and LQKENI. V lost 1 base and J 0 bases, leaving 7 bases between the germline ends. The CDR3 has 15 amino acids. CDR3 amino acids: CASSPRAPSYNEQFF. The CDR3 nucleotides are TGTGCCAGCTCACCACGGGCCCCCTCCTACAATGAGCAGTTCTTC.

The V and J genes are TRBV30 and TRBJ2-7; perhaps TRBD1 as D (7 bases). Per the germline V gene, CDR1 is GTSNPN and CDR2 is SVGIG (reference sequence). Trimming shortened V by 2 bases and J by 2 bases, and 13 bases separated the two germline ends. The CDR3 runs to 14 residues. This CDR3 reads CAWSRGTATYEQYF. CDR3 DNA sequence: TGTGCCTGGAGTCGGGGGACAGCCACCTACGAGCAGTACTTC.

This clone has a single count. The chain joins TRBV7-3 to TRBJ2-1; the match to TRBD2 covers 10 bases. The germline V gene has CDR1 SGHTA and CDR2 FQGTGA. CDR3 size: 16 residues. V gave up 4 bases and J gave up 3 bases; unmatched junction bases: 6. CDR3 loop: CASSSGSSGSYNEQFF. The CDR3 nucleotides read TGTGCCAGCAGCTCGGGATCTAGCGGGAGCTACAATGAGCAGTTCTTC. Combining the CDR3 with reference TRBV7-3 and TRBJ2-1 gives the whole variable domain GAGVSQTPSNKVTEKGKYVELRCDPISGHTALYWYRQSLGQGPEFLIYFQGTGAADDSGLPNDRFFAVRPEGSVSTLKIQRTERGDSAVYLCASSSGSSGSYNEQFFGPGTRLTVL.

The chain has TRBV6-1 and TRBJ1-1, with D possibly being TRBD1 (5 bases). V was trimmed by 10 bases and J by 0 bases, leaving 15 bases between them. CDR1 and CDR2 from the germline V gene are MNHNS and SASEGT. The length of the CDR3 is 14 residues. The CDR3 region is CATCRDPLNTEAFF. The CDR3 DNA reads as TGTGCCACGTGCAGGGATCCGCTGAACACTGAAGCTTTCTTT.

The chain employs TRBV10-2 and TRBJ2-7, with TRBD2 identical over 8 bases. The length of the CDR3 is 14 residues. The V and J ends lost 0 bases and 3 bases, in that order; junction bases with no gene match: 1. Germline V gene lookup returns CDR1 WSHSY and CDR2 SAAADI. The CDR3 is CASSESSGVYEQYF. DNA of the CDR3: TGCGCCAGCAGTGAGTCTAGCGGGGTCTACGAGCAGTACTTC.

The gene calls are TRBV15 and TRBJ1-1, with D unresolved. Germline V gene sequence: CDR1 LNHNV, CDR2 YYDKDF (reference sequence). The CDR3 covers 14 residues. Trimming removed 7 bases from V and 4 bases from J, with 16 bases in between. The CDR3 bases are TGTGCCACCAAAGTGGCGGGCGGTGGCACTGAAGCTTTCTTT. Its translation is CATKVAGGGTEAFF.

CDR3 residues: CASSGGLAGFFGNEQFF. CDR3 DNA: TGTGCCAGCAGCGGAGGTTTAGCGGGATTTTTTGGGAATGAGCAGTTCTTC. The genes are TRBV11-2 and TRBJ2-1, with 8 bases lining up with TRBD2. J gave up 7 bases and V 5 bases, and 16 bases lay outside the gene matches. CDR1 is SGHAT, CDR2 FQNNGV, per germline. This CDR3 has 17 amino acids.

This clone was seen only a few times. This rearrangement joins TRBV5-1 to TRBJ2-1; D is uncertain. V was shortened by 0 bases and J by 3 bases, with 10 bases between the two germline ends. CDR1 is SGHRS, CDR2 YFSETQ, per germline. This CDR3 comprises 15 residues. The CDR3 nucleotides read TGCGCCAGCAGCTTGGGACGGTTAGACTACAATGAGCAGTTCTTC. Amino acid sequence: CASSLGRLDYNEQFF.

The V gene is TRBV30, the J gene TRBJ2-2, with 8 bases fitting TRBD2. In germline, CDR1 is GTSNPN, CDR2 SVGIG (reference sequence). The V segment lost 5 bases and the J segment 5 bases; nucleotides outside the gene matches: 1. The CDR3 runs 12 residues. CDR3 protein: CAWAGGTGELFF. Here the CDR3 DNA reads TGTGCCTGGGCGGGGGGTACCGGGGAGCTGTTTTTT. Full variable domain (outside the CDR3, taken from reference TRBV30 and TRBJ2-2): SQTIHQWPATLVQPVGSPLSLECTVEGTSNPNLYWYRQAAGRGLQLLFYSVGIGQISSEVPQNLSASRPQDRQFILSSKKLLLSDSGFYLCAWAGGTGELFFGEGSRLTVL.

This chain uses TRBV28 with TRBJ1-5; D gene ambiguous. CDR1 MDHEN and CDR2 SYDVKM come from the germline V gene. The CDR3 runs to 14 residues. The germline V and J ends were trimmed by 7 bases and 2 bases, with 12 bases remaining between them. The CDR3 region has the DNA TGTGCCAGCAAGGGAAATAGGGGCAATCAGCCCCAGCATTTT. The encoded protein is CASKGNRGNQPQHF.

This chain uses TRBV29-1 with TRBJ2-3; D is possibly TRBD2 (6 bases). V gave up 4 bases and J gave up 1 base, with 12 bases separating them. The germline V gene has CDR1 SQVTM and CDR2 ANQGSEA. This CDR3 region has 14 residues. CDR3 bases: TGCAGCGTTGGTCCAAAGCGGGGCACAGATACGCAGTATTTT. The encoded protein is CSVGPKRGTDTQYF.

The V call is TRBV5-1, the J call TRBJ1-1; D is undetermined. The germline gives CDR1 SGHRS, CDR2 YFSETQ. This CDR3 is built from 13 residues. V was pared by 2 bases and J by 0 bases, with 5 bases between. The CDR3 DNA sequence: TGCGCCAGCAGCTTCGTCTTGAACACTGAAGCTTTCTTT. It specifies CASSFVLNTEAFF.

The rearrangement links TRBV2 to TRBJ1-5; the match to TRBD1 covers 7 bases. The CDR3 spans 16 residues. V lost 5 bases and J lost 6; bases outside the gene matches: 13. Germline-derived CDR1 and CDR2 are SNHLY and FYNNEI. CDR3 nucleotide sequence: TGTGCCAGCAGTCCCTTTTTCCGACAGGGAGGTCAGCCCCAGCATTTT. Its protein product is CASSPFFRQGGQPQHF.

J is TRBJ2-2 and V is TRBV18; D remains unclear. The germline gives CDR1 KGHSH, CDR2 LQKENI. Trimming cost V 2 bases and J 2 bases, with 0 bases left between them. There are 12 residues in the CDR3. This CDR3 is CASSPNTGELFF. DNA of the CDR3: TGTGCCAGCTCACCAAACACCGGGGAGCTGTTTTTT.

The chain employs TRBV7-9 and TRBJ1-5; the D is unclear. Germline assignment: CDR1 SEHNR and CDR2 FQNEAQ (reference sequence). This CDR3 comprises 13 residues. Trimming left V 3 bases short and J 4 bases short, with 7 bases between. In nucleotides, the CDR3 is TGTGCCAGCAGCTTCCTCGGGAATCAGCCCCAGCATTTT. As protein: CASSFLGNQPQHF.

This chain connects TRBV6-1 to TRBJ1-5, with D unresolved. V dropped 7 bases and J dropped 3 bases, with 13 bases sitting between them. CDR1 is MNHNS and CDR2 is SASEGT in the germline V gene. The CDR3 contains 14 residues. CDR3 protein: CASTPGGNNQPQHF. In DNA form, the CDR3 reads TGTGCCAGCACTCCAGGAGGTAACAATCAGCCCCAGCATTTT.

The chain recombines TRBV27 with TRBJ2-7; D is unresolved. Trimming pared 6 bases from V and 2 bases from J, leaving 17 bases between. This CDR3 region has 15 residues. CDR1 is MNHEY and CDR2 is SMNVEV in the germline V gene (reference sequence). The CDR3 DNA reads as TGTGCCAGCAGCCAAAGGGCGGTCGGTCCCTACGAGCAGTACTTC. Translated: CASSQRAVGPYEQYF.

The chain links TRBV9 to TRBJ1-5; no definite D call. Germline V gives CDR1 SGDLS, CDR2 YYNGEE. The CDR3 totals 14 residues. Trimming took off 0 bases at V and 7 bases at J, with 11 bases between the two ends. The CDR3 region is CASSVGVGSQPQHF. CDR3 sequence (DNA): TGTGCCAGCAGCGTAGGGGTGGGAAGCCAGCCCCAGCATTTT.